The 32 T cell receptor beta chains below all came from one sample that was sequenced in a study of blood T cell repertoires in COVID-19. Some clones are missing from TCRdb's copy, which holds only in-frame ones; the method was immunoSEQ multiplex PCR. The sample has about 300,000 clones; 70% to 90% are singletons. Input material: PBMCs or T cells enriched from blood (not recorded which). Receptors were obtained from a man aged 25-45 years who had recovered from COVID-19.

V and J are TRBV5-1 and TRBJ1-1; TRBD1 is a possible D gene (5 bases). Deletions cut 0 bases from V and 0 bases from J, with 15 bases between. CDR1 SGHRS and CDR2 YFSETQ come from the germline V gene. The CDR3 totals 17 residues. The DNA for the CDR3 is TGCGCCAGCAGCTTGGAGCCAGGGTATTCGGTGAACACTGAAGCTTTCTTT. Protein sequence: CASSLEPGYSVNTEAFF.

The genes are TRBV7-9 and TRBJ2-1, with D uncertain. CDR3 length: 14 residues. Germline CDR1 reads SEHNR; CDR2 reads FQNEAQ (reference sequence). V shed 8 bases and J shed 3 bases, with 14 bases lying between them. The CDR3 is CASPGRADYNEQFF. The CDR3 DNA reads TGTGCCAGCCCAGGCCGTGCTGACTACAATGAGCAGTTCTTC.

The rearrangement uses TRBV30 and TRBJ1-5, with 9 bases aligning to TRBD1. Germline V gene lookup returns CDR1 GTSNPN and CDR2 SVGIG (reference sequence). Trimming took 6 bases from V and 5 from J; bases not matched to a gene: 2. The CDR3 has 12 residues. For the CDR3, the DNA is TGTGCCTGCGACAGGGGGGATCAGCCCCAGCATTTT. It translates to CACDRGDQPQHF.

The chain joins TRBV11-3 to TRBJ2-7, with 8 positions matching TRBD2. The junction had 13 bases not matched to a gene; V was cut back by 4 bases and J by 5 bases. The CDR3 consists of 16 residues. The germline gives CDR1 SGHNT, CDR2 YENEEA. CDR3 sequence: CASSSTSGRHRDEQYF. The CDR3, as DNA: TGTGCCAGCAGCTCGACCAGCGGGAGACACCGGGACGAGCAGTACTTC.

V and J are TRBV24-1 and TRBJ2-1, with TRBD1 matching 7 bases. The CDR3 has 15 amino acids. V trimming: 7 bases; J trimming: 1 base; junction bases outside the gene matches: 6. Germline values: CDR1 KGHDR, CDR2 SFDVKD. The CDR3 DNA follows: TGTGCCACCAGCCACAGGGGTTCTTCCTACAATGAGCAGTTCTTC. It is translated as CATSHRGSSYNEQFF.

The rearrangement joins TRBV29-1 to TRBJ1-2; D is possibly TRBD1 (6 bases). Germline V CDR1 and CDR2: SQVTM, ANQGSEA. Trimming cost V 5 bases and J 8 bases, with 12 bases left between them. This CDR3 comprises 11 residues. Here the CDR3 DNA reads TGCAGCGTTACACAGGGCGGCGGCTACACCTTC. Amino acid sequence: CSVTQGGGYTF.

The chain has TRBV2 and TRBJ2-1; 9 nucleotides match TRBD1. The CDR3 loop spans 15 amino acids. CDR1 is SNHLY and CDR2 is FYNNEI in the germline V gene. V lost 5 bases to trimming and J lost 3 bases; unmatched junction nucleotides: 5. The CDR3, as DNA: TGTGCCAGCAGTTCCGGGACAGGGTTCTACAATGAGCAGTTCTTC. Its translation is CASSSGTGFYNEQFF.

The rearrangement links TRBV2 to TRBJ2-2; no firm D call. Trimming left V 8 bases short and J 6 bases short, with 10 bases between. This CDR3 comprises 12 residues. The germline CDR1 and CDR2 sequences are SNHLY and FYNNEI. The CDR3 region has the DNA TGTGCCAGCCCAATTTTTCCCGGGGAGCTGTTTTTT. Translating gives CASPIFPGELFF.

The J gene is TRBJ2-7, the V gene TRBV11-2; D is perhaps TRBD1 (5 bases). Germline CDR1 is SGHAT and CDR2 is FQNNGV. V was trimmed by 6 bases and J by 2 bases, leaving 14 bases between them. This CDR3 spans 14 amino acids. CDR3 coding DNA: TGTGCCAGCAGTCAGAGCACAGGTACCTACGAGCAGTACTTC. This gives the protein CASSQSTGTYEQYF. Full variable domain (remainder filled in from reference TRBV11-2 and TRBJ2-7): EAGVAQSPRYKIIEKRQSVAFWCNPISGHATLYWYQQILGQGPKLLIQFQNNGVVDDSQLPKDRFSAERLKGVDSTLKIQPAKLEDSAVYLCASSQSTGTYEQYFGPGTRLTVT.

This clone was recorded a few times. The chain combines TRBV30 with TRBJ2-7, with 8 bases aligning to TRBD2. The CDR3 totals 15 residues. V lost 3 bases to trimming and J lost 3 bases; unmatched junction nucleotides: 10. From germline, CDR1 is GTSNPN and CDR2 SVGIG (reference sequence). In nucleotides, the CDR3 is TGTGCCTGGAGATCCGGACGGGGGGGCGGCTACGAGCAGTACTTC. Its translation is CAWRSGRGGGYEQYF.

This chain links TRBV19 with TRBJ1-1; D may be TRBD1 (5 bases). The CDR3 is 14 amino acids. Germline V gene data show CDR1 as LNHDA and CDR2 as SQIVND (reference sequence). V was pared by 5 bases and J by 3 bases, with 13 bases between. The CDR3 spells CASSPGLTYTEAFF. In DNA, the CDR3 is TGTGCCAGTAGTCCGGGACTGACATACACTGAAGCTTTCTTT.

The chain is built from TRBV2 and TRBJ1-5; 7 positions match TRBD1. The germline V gene has CDR1 SNHLY and CDR2 FYNNEI. V shed 6 bases, J shed 0 bases, and the junction held 11 bases outside the gene matches. The CDR3 runs 17 residues. The CDR3 sequence is CASSYRGTEYSNQPQHF. The CDR3 nucleotides are TGTGCCAGCAGCTACAGGGGAACGGAATATAGCAATCAGCCCCAGCATTTT. The full variable domain, completed using reference TRBV2 and TRBJ1-5, is EPEVTQTPSHQVTQMGQEVILRCVPISNHLYFYWYRQILGQKVEFLVSFYNNEISEKSEIFDDQFSVERPDGSNFTLKIRSTKLEDSAMYFCASSYRGTEYSNQPQHFGDGTRLSIL.

The chain combines TRBV2 with TRBJ1-1; D may be TRBD1 (6 bases). The CDR3 covers 16 residues. Germline V gene data show CDR1 as SNHLY and CDR2 as FYNNEI. Trimming stripped 1 base from V and 5 bases from J, with 17 bases between. DNA for the CDR3: TGTGCCAGCAGTGAAGGAGGCCCAGGGGCGGGTACTGAAGCTTTCTTT. This translates into CASSEGGPGAGTEAFF.

This rearrangement joins TRBV4-2 to TRBJ1-4; maybe TRBD1 (6 bases). This CDR3 has 14 residues. Germline V gene lookup returns CDR1 LGHNA and CDR2 YNFKEQ. V was cut by 4 bases and J by 8 bases, with 14 bases left in between. CDR3 region: CASSPWTAGEKLFF. For the CDR3, the DNA is TGTGCCAGCAGCCCCTGGACAGCAGGGGAAAAACTGTTTTTT.

This clone has more than one count but fewer than ten. The CDR3 here is CASSFRQGSGNTIYF. The CDR3, as DNA: TGTGCCAGCAGTTTTCGACAGGGCTCTGGAAACACCATATATTTT. The gene calls are TRBV27 and TRBJ1-3; 7 bases line up with TRBD1. There are 15 residues in the CDR3. CDR1 is MNHEY and CDR2 is SMNVEV in the germline V gene (reference sequence). V was clipped by 3 bases and J by 0 bases; unmatched bases: 2.

The V and J genes are TRBV5-1 and TRBJ2-3, with D possibly TRBD2 on 7 matching bases. Trimming pared 4 bases from V and 0 bases from J, leaving 15 bases between. CDR1 is SGHRS and CDR2 is YFSETQ in the germline V gene. This CDR3 comprises 16 residues. CDR3: CASSDRGAMSTDTQYF. The CDR3 bases are TGCGCCAGCAGCGACCGGGGGGCAATGAGCACAGATACGCAGTATTTT. The variable domain in full, completed from reference TRBV5-1 and TRBJ2-3, reads KAGVTQTPRYLIKTRGQQVTLSCSPISGHRSVSWYQQTPGQGLQFLFEYFSETQRNKGNFPGRFSGRQFSNSRSEMNVSTLELGDSALYLCASSDRGAMSTDTQYFGPGTRLTVL.

The V and J genes are TRBV7-9 and TRBJ1-5, with D perhaps TRBD1 (5 bases). The V end lost 5 bases, the J end lost 3 bases, and 11 bases lay between the germline ends. This CDR3 contains 14 residues. Looked up from germline, CDR1 is SEHNR and CDR2 is FQNEAQ (reference sequence). CDR3 region: CASSRLTDNQPQHF. The CDR3 DNA reads as TGTGCCAGCAGCCGACTGACAGACAATCAGCCCCAGCATTTT.

This clone was recorded only once. One end of the junction varies from germline; a read error may be responsible. The rearrangement joins TRBV6-5 to TRBJ1-6; D is undetermined. The germline CDR1 and CDR2 sequences are MNHEY and SVGAGI. The CDR3 is 13 residues long. CDR3 sequence (DNA): TGTGCCAGCAGTTACTCTTATAGTTCACCCCTCCACTTT. Translated: CASSYSYSSPLHF.

V usage is TRBV19 and J usage is TRBJ1-1, with TRBD1 identical over 7 bases. Per germline, CDR1 LNHDA and CDR2 SQIVND (reference sequence). This CDR3 is built from 11 residues. CDR3 sequence: CASQGVAEAFF. The DNA of the CDR3 is TGTGCTTCCCAGGGGGTTGCTGAAGCTTTCTTT.

The chain is built from TRBV5-1 and TRBJ1-4; 7 nucleotides align to TRBD1. The germline V gene encodes CDR1 SGHRS and CDR2 YFSETQ. V lost 2 bases to trimming and J lost 5 bases; unmatched junction nucleotides: 3. The CDR3 spans 14 residues. DNA of the CDR3: TGCGCCAGCAGCTTAACAGGGGAGAATGAAAAACTGTTTTTT. Its protein is CASSLTGENEKLFF.

The chain is built from TRBV30 and TRBJ2-7; 10 bases line up with TRBD2. Trimming took 0 bases from V and 9 from J; bases not matched to a gene: 5. The CDR3 consists of 13 residues. Germline assignment: CDR1 GTSNPN and CDR2 SVGIG (reference sequence). CDR3 region: CAWSVVSGRMQYF. CDR3 DNA: TGTGCCTGGAGTGTGGTTAGCGGGAGGATGCAGTACTTC.

This chain uses TRBV11-2 with TRBJ2-1; TRBD1 might be the D (6 bases). CDR1 is SGHAT, CDR2 FQNNGV, per germline. Trimming took 1 base from V and 4 from J, leaving 11 bases between them. The CDR3 is 15 amino acids. As DNA, the CDR3 is TGTGCCAGCAGCTTAGTGGGACACCAATACAATGAGCAGTTCTTC. Amino acid sequence: CASSLVGHQYNEQFF.

The chain recombines TRBV7-9 with TRBJ1-2; D unclear. With 3 bases removed from V and 1 base from J, the gap between germline ends came to 6 bases. The CDR3 totals 13 residues. Germline V CDR1 and CDR2: SEHNR, FQNEAQ (reference sequence). The CDR3 DNA reads as TGTGCCAGCAGCTTGGAGGTTAACTATGGCTACACCTTC. Its translation is CASSLEVNYGYTF.

The rearrangement uses TRBV24-1 and TRBJ2-1; 11 nucleotides align to TRBD2. The CDR3 is made up of 19 amino acids. The trim removed 3 bases at V and 0 bases at J, leaving 9 bases unmatched. Germline V gives CDR1 KGHDR, CDR2 SFDVKD. DNA of the CDR3: TGTGCCACCAGTGATCCTACTAGCGGGAGAAGGGGCTCCTACAATGAGCAGTTCTTC. Translated, it gives CATSDPTSGRRGSYNEQFF.

There are a few counts of this clone. The chain recombines TRBV2 with TRBJ2-7; 9 nucleotides align to TRBD1. Germline V gene sequence: CDR1 SNHLY, CDR2 FYNNEI. The V gene end was trimmed by 7 bases and the J gene end by 5 bases; junction bases not matched to a gene: 6. CDR3 size: 13 residues. As DNA, the CDR3 is TGTGCCAGCACTGGACAGGGGAACCACGAGCAGTACTTC. Protein product: CASTGQGNHEQYF.

This clone has only one observation. The genes are TRBV27 and TRBJ1-2; D ambiguous. This CDR3 contains 13 residues. CDR1 MNHEY and CDR2 SMNVEV come from the germline V gene (reference sequence). The V end lost 5 bases, the J end lost 3 bases, and 10 bases lay between the germline ends. For the CDR3, the DNA is TGTGCCAGCAGTCTGGGCTGGGACTATGGCTACACCTTC. It is translated as CASSLGWDYGYTF.

The rearrangement uses TRBV27 and TRBJ2-1, with 8 bases matching TRBD2. The CDR3 is 15 amino acids. Trimming took 4 bases from V and 5 from J; bases not matched to a gene: 7. Germline-derived CDR1 and CDR2 are MNHEY and SMNVEV (reference sequence). The CDR3: CASSYVVSGNNEQFF. The CDR3 coding sequence is TGTGCCAGCAGTTACGTAGTTAGCGGGAACAATGAGCAGTTCTTC.

This chain links TRBV11-2 with TRBJ1-6, with D unresolved. Trimming removed 1 base at V and 8 bases at J, with 9 bases between. Germline CDR1 and CDR2: SGHAT and FQNNGV. The CDR3 runs to 14 residues. The CDR3 spells CASSLALLHSPLHF. The CDR3 DNA reads TGTGCCAGCAGCTTAGCACTACTTCATTCACCCCTCCACTTT.

CDR3 residues: CATLDTSNTGELFF. The CDR3 region has the DNA TGTGCCACCTTGGACACTTCGAACACCGGGGAGCTGTTTTTT. V gene TRBV15 combines with J gene TRBJ2-2; a weak D match, TRBD1 (5 bases). This CDR3 spans 14 amino acids. Looked up from germline, CDR1 is LNHNV and CDR2 is YYDKDF (reference sequence). The V gene lost 8 bases and the J gene lost 0 bases, with 10 bases spanning the gap. Filled out from reference TRBV15 and TRBJ2-2, the complete variable domain reads DAMVIQNPRYQVTQFGKPVTLSCSQTLNHNVMYWYQQKSSQAPKLLFHYYDKDFNNEADTPDNFQSRRPNTSFCFLDIRSPGLGDTAMYLCATLDTSNTGELFFGEGSRLTVL.

A word on this clone: Within the sample, other DNA sequences also encode this same CDR3. V and J are TRBV6-5 and TRBJ1-3; D is undetermined. The germline V gene has CDR1 MNHEY and CDR2 SVGAGI. The V and J ends lost 7 bases and 2 bases respectively, with 9 bases between them. The CDR3 runs 13 residues. CDR3 nucleotide sequence: TGTGCCAGCATTCTGTCAGCTGGAAACACCATATATTTT. This codes for CASILSAGNTIYF.

The chain employs TRBV18 and TRBJ1-5, with TRBD1 matching 7 bases. Per germline, CDR1 KGHSH and CDR2 LQKENI. The CDR3 loop spans 15 amino acids. J gave up 0 bases and V 6 bases, and 5 bases lay outside the gene matches. As DNA, the CDR3 is TGTGCCAGCTCTCGCGACAGGGATAGCAATCAGCCCCAGCATTTT. Translated, it gives CASSRDRDSNQPQHF.

This sequence joins TRBV4-1 and TRBJ2-3, with D perhaps matching TRBD2 (6 bases). The length of the CDR3 is 16 residues. The ends were cut back, 4 bases at V and 3 bases at J, with 17 bases in the middle. Per germline, CDR1 MGHRA and CDR2 YSYEKL. The CDR3, as DNA: TGCGCCAGCAGCCCCCCGCTAGGGGCGGGGACAGATACGCAGTATTTT. It codes for CASSPPLGAGTDTQYF.